This T cell receptor (beta chain) was retrieved from a study of T-cell memory formation after mild COVID-19. CDR1 and CDR2 (germline): SGHTA, FQGNSA. The CDR3 extends over 15 amino acids. The V end was cut by 5 bases, the J end by 4 bases, with 14 bases between. In its sample, this clonotype was seen a few times. One entry per CDR3 protein, called by TCRdb with MiXCR from the 5' RACE reads. The data show 150,000 to 200,000 distinct CDR3 sequences, 16% seen once. The V gene is TRBV7-2, the J gene TRBJ2-2, with D perhaps matching TRBD2 (6 bases). This clonotype originated in an adult woman who had mild COVID-19 (a few samples of this study predate the infection). Cell type and time point are not known. The source material was PBMCs or a T cell subset sorted from them (not recorded which). The CDR3, as DNA: TGTGCCAGCAGCCCCCGGGGACTCTTCACCGGGGAGCTGTTTTTT. It translates to CASSPRGLFTGELFF. The complete variable domain, with remaining parts taken from reference TRBV7-2 and TRBJ2-2, reads GAGVSQSPSNKVTEKGKDVELRCDPISGHTALYWYRQSLGQGLEFLIYFQGNSAPDKSGLPSDRFSAERTGGSVSTLTIQRTQQEDSAVYLCASSPRGLFTGELFFGEGSRLTVL.